This is a list of T cell receptor beta chains from one sample in a study of OX40 agonist ivuxolimab in advanced cancers. Data came from immunoSEQ multiplex PCR; TCRdb stores just in-frame clones and leaves some out. In the table there are about 76,000 clones, more than 85% of which are singletons. The source material was CD4+ or CD8+ T cells sorted from blood, sampled in a trial of the OX40 agonist ivuxolimab. All receptors derive from an adult with an advanced solid tumor such as melanoma, head and neck, liver or kidney cancer. Each CDR3 is given with its conserved first and last residue. The D gene is left open where the match is weak. The size entry is marked missing in some rows and otherwise reads once, few, many or a size class.

v_call: TRBV19; j_call: TRBJ1-2; d_call: .; clone_size: .; cdr3_aa: CASRFTGKANYGYTF; cdr3_nt: TGTGCCAGTAGATTCACAGGGAAGGCTAACTATGGCTACACCTTC
v_call: TRBV19; j_call: TRBJ1-6; d_call: .; clone_size: .; cdr3_aa: CASSIVLGTLGPLHF; cdr3_nt: TGTGCCAGTAGTATAGTCCTTGGCACCTTGGGACCCCTCCACTTT
v_call: TRBV28; j_call: TRBJ2-3; d_call: .; clone_size: .; cdr3_aa: CASSQTGTPTDTQYF; cdr3_nt: TGTGCCAGCAGTCAAACCGGGACCCCCACAGATACGCAGTATTTT
v_call: TRBV7-3; j_call: TRBJ1-1; d_call: TRBD1; clone_size: .; cdr3_aa: CASSSQGGTEAFF; cdr3_nt: TGTGCCAGCAGCTCGCAGGGGGGCACTGAAGCTTTCTTT
v_call: TRBV20-1; j_call: TRBJ1-2; d_call: TRBD1; clone_size: .; cdr3_aa: CSARRQGYTF; cdr3_nt: TGCAGTGCTAGACGACAGGGATACACCTTC
v_call: TRBV19; j_call: TRBJ1-3; d_call: .; clone_size: .; cdr3_aa: CASSPLGAGNTIYF; cdr3_nt: TGTGCCAGTAGTCCTCTGGGGGCTGGAAACACCATATATTTT
v_call: TRBV18; j_call: TRBJ1-3; d_call: TRBD1; clone_size: .; cdr3_aa: CASSPDGTGAGNTIYF; cdr3_nt: TGTGCCAGCTCACCGGATGGGACAGGGGCTGGAAACACCATATATTTT
v_call: TRBV28; j_call: TRBJ1-6; d_call: TRBD1; clone_size: .; cdr3_aa: CASSLELGQVDSPLHF; cdr3_nt: TGTGCCAGCAGCCTGGAGTTGGGACAGGTAGATTCACCCCTCCACTTT
v_call: TRBV9; j_call: TRBJ1-1; d_call: .; clone_size: .; cdr3_aa: CASSDESTGSTEAFF; cdr3_nt: TGTGCCAGCAGCGATGAGTCTACAGGGAGCACTGAAGCTTTCTTT
v_call: TRBV29-1; j_call: TRBJ2-3; d_call: TRBD2; clone_size: .; cdr3_aa: CSVGGGRTDTQYF; cdr3_nt: TGCAGCGTTGGCGGGGGGCGCACAGATACGCAGTATTTT
v_call: TRBV5-4; j_call: TRBJ2-3; d_call: TRBD2; clone_size: .; cdr3_aa: CASAPGRGRTSTDTQYF; cdr3_nt: TGTGCCAGTGCCCCCGGGAGGGGCAGAACAAGCACAGATACGCAGTATTTT
v_call: TRBV19; j_call: TRBJ1-1; d_call: TRBD1; clone_size: once; cdr3_aa: CASSIGPRGTTEAFF; cdr3_nt: TGTGCCAGTAGTATAGGTCCCAGGGGGACCACTGAAGCTTTCTTT
v_call: TRBV7-3; j_call: TRBJ2-1; d_call: .; clone_size: .; cdr3_aa: CASGTSRGNEQFF; cdr3_nt: TGTGCCAGCGGGACTTCTAGAGGGAATGAGCAGTTCTTC
v_call: TRBV18; j_call: TRBJ1-5; d_call: TRBD1; clone_size: once; cdr3_aa: CASSPGDRGSGQPQHF; cdr3_nt: TGTGCCAGCTCACCGGGGGACAGGGGGAGTGGGCAGCCCCAGCATTTT
v_call: TRBV10-3; j_call: TRBJ2-5; d_call: TRBD1; clone_size: .; cdr3_aa: CAAGGQSETQYF; cdr3_nt: TGTGCCGCAGGGGGACAGTCGGAGACCCAGTACTTC
v_call: TRBV5-1; j_call: TRBJ2-3; d_call: TRBD1; clone_size: .; cdr3_aa: CASSSGQARGDTQYF; cdr3_nt: TGCGCCAGCAGCTCGGGACAGGCCCGTGGGGATACGCAGTATTTT
v_call: TRBV7-8; j_call: TRBJ1-1; d_call: .; clone_size: .; cdr3_aa: CASSHSRQNTEAFF; cdr3_nt: TGTGCCAGCAGCCATTCGCGGCAGAACACTGAAGCTTTCTTT
v_call: TRBV2; j_call: TRBJ2-7; d_call: .; clone_size: .; cdr3_aa: CASTATGTLREQYF; cdr3_nt: TGTGCCAGCACCGCCACCGGAACCCTACGAGAGCAGTACTTC
v_call: TRBV6-1; j_call: TRBJ1-1; d_call: TRBD1; clone_size: .; cdr3_aa: CASSPWDRVGTEAFF; cdr3_nt: TGTGCCAGCAGTCCCTGGGACAGGGTGGGGACTGAAGCTTTCTTT
v_call: TRBV9; j_call: TRBJ2-3; d_call: .; clone_size: .; cdr3_aa: CAGSVEDGGKDTQYF; cdr3_nt: TGTGCCGGCAGCGTAGAGGACGGGGGAAAAGATACGCAGTATTTT
v_call: TRBV5-4; j_call: TRBJ1-2; d_call: TRBD1; clone_size: .; cdr3_aa: CASSQGQGNYGYTF; cdr3_nt: TGTGCCAGCAGCCAGGGACAGGGGAACTATGGCTACACCTTC
v_call: TRBV2; j_call: TRBJ2-2; d_call: TRBD2; clone_size: .; cdr3_aa: CASRTGTSETGELFF; cdr3_nt: TGTGCCAGCAGGACCGGGACTAGCGAGACCGGGGAGCTGTTTTTT
v_call: TRBV6-5; j_call: TRBJ1-2; d_call: .; clone_size: .; cdr3_aa: CASSPRIQGNGYTF; cdr3_nt: TGTGCCAGCAGTCCGCGAATCCAGGGGAATGGCTACACCTTC
v_call: TRBV5-1; j_call: TRBJ1-4; d_call: TRBD1; clone_size: .; cdr3_aa: CASGTGGNTNEKLFF; cdr3_nt: TGCGCCAGCGGGACAGGGGGAAACACTAATGAAAAACTGTTTTTT
v_call: TRBV7-9; j_call: TRBJ1-2; d_call: .; clone_size: .; cdr3_aa: CASSLDVGALNYGYTF; cdr3_nt: TGTGCCAGCAGCTTAGATGTCGGGGCGCTAAACTATGGCTACACCTTC
v_call: TRBV15; j_call: TRBJ1-2; d_call: .; clone_size: .; cdr3_aa: CATSGSAGQSFNYGYTF; cdr3_nt: TGTGCCACCAGCGGTTCGGCAGGCCAGTCCTTCAACTATGGCTACACCTTC